A selection of T cell receptor beta chains follows, all from one sample in a study of blood T cell repertoires in COVID-19. Using immunoSEQ multiplex PCR, the repertoire was profiled, and TCRdb retains in-frame clones only, with some absent. Of 110,000 to 150,000 clones listed, 76% are singletons. The sequencing input was peripheral blood. The receptors were gathered from a man between 60 and 75 years old with acute or convalescent COVID-19. CDR3s leave out the opening cysteine and the closing phenylalanine or tryptophan. Size values are once, few and many counts, or a class for expanded clones, and some rows have none.

J gene | V gene | clone size | CDR3 protein
TRBJ1-2 | TRBV2 | . | ASSVRGYHGYT
TRBJ2-2 | TRBV3-1/TRBV3-2 | . | ASSQGARLNTGELF
TRBJ2-2 | TRBV29-1 | . | SVDLASGGPNTGELF
TRBJ2-3 | TRBV7-9 | . | ASSPEVLAGSTDTQY
TRBJ1-3 | TRBV28 | . | ASSPPGVQGFGNTIY
TRBJ2-5 | TRBV2 | . | ASSVGGKETQY
TRBJ1-6 | TRBV2 | . | ASSATRTGDSPLH
TRBJ2-4 | TRBV11-3 | . | ASSLDPLAGLKNIQY
TRBJ2-2 | TRBV2 | . | ASSETWTSFTGELF
TRBJ1-1 | TRBV6-5 | few | ASSQSTGGSTEAF
TRBJ2-5 | TRBV7-6 | . | ASSPTPGGRETQY
TRBJ2-7 | TRBV28 | . | ASRGTGGPYEQY
TRBJ2-7 | TRBV7-8 | . | ASSPVSPEQY
TRBJ2-7 | TRBV30 | few | AWSTSGDGYEQY
TRBJ2-2 | TRBV19 | . | ASSIRLAATRGELF
TRBJ2-2 | TRBV28 | . | ASRRGVNTGELF
TRBJ1-3 | TRBV5-1 | . | ASSPEGQGGGNTIY
TRBJ2-6 | TRBV29-1 | . | SAREGSGANVLT
TRBJ2-7 | TRBV6-1 | few | ASSEGSVFFYEQY
TRBJ2-5 | TRBV14 | . | ASSLHPSGSQTQY
TRBJ2-1 | TRBV7-2 | . | ASSLAQSNRGGEQF
TRBJ2-1 | TRBV9 | . | ASSVAGVPSNEQF
TRBJ1-5 | TRBV5-8 | . | ASSRTPGDDQPQH
TRBJ2-3 | TRBV19 | . | ASSLTSGYTDTQY